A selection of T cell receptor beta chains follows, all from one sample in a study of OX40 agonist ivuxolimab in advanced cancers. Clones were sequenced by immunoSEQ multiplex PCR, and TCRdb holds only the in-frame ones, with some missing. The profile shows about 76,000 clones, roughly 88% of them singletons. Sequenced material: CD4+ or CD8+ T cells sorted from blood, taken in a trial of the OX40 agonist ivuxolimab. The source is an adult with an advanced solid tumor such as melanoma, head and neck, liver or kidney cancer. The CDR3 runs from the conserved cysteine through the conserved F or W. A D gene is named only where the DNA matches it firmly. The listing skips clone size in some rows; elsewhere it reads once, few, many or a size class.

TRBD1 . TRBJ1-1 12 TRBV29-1 TGCAGCCTTGCCAGGGGGGAGGCTGAAGCTTTCTTT CSLARGEAEAFF
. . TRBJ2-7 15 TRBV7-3 TGTGCCAGCAGCTTAACCGGGGGGCGCGGGAACGAGCAGTACTTC CASSLTGGRGNEQYF
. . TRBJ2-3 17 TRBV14 TGTGCCAGCAGCCAAGATCTTGGCTCGATAAGGGGAGATACGCAGTATTTT CASSQDLGSIRGDTQYF
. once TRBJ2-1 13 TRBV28 TGTGCCAGCAGTTTATCACAACTCAATGAGCAGTTCTTC CASSLSQLNEQFF
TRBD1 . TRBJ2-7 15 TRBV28 TGTGCCAGCACCTTAAAGACAGGGGGAATCTACGAGCAGTACTTC CASTLKTGGIYEQYF
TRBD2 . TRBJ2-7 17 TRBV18 TGTGCCAGCTCACGCCACGAAGGGTCTAGCGGGTCCTACGAGCAGTACTTC CASSRHEGSSGSYEQYF
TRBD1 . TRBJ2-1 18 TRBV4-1 TGCGCCAGCAGCCAACATCCAAAAGGGGACAGGGGTTCTTGGGAGCAGTTCTTC CASSQHPKGDRGSWEQFF
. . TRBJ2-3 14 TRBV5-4 TGTGCCAGCAGCGCGGAGGGACCGAACAGTGAGCAGTATTTT CASSAEGPNSEQYF
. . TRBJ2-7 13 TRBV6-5 TGTGCCAGCAGTCCCACCATTTCCTACGAGCAGTACTTC CASSPTISYEQYF
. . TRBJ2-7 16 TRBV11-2 TGTGCCAGCAGCCCGGGGTTAAGCGGAGGTACCTACGAGCAGTACTTC CASSPGLSGGTYEQYF
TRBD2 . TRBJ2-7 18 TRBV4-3 TGCGCCAGCAGCCAGACCACGGGACTAACCCTGCAATCCTACGAGCAGTACTTC CASSQTTGLTLQSYEQYF
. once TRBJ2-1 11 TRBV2 TGTGCCAGCAGTGCGTTCAATGAGCAGTTCTTC CASSAFNEQFF
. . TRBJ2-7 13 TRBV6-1 TGTGCCAGCAGAAACACAGAAGCTACGAAGCAGTACTTC CASRNTEATKQYF
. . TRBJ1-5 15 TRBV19 TGTGCCAGTAGTATGGAAGGGGTGAAAAATCAGCCCCAGCATTTT CASSMEGVKNQPQHF
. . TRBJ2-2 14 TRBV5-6 TGTGCCAGCAGGGGTTTCACGAACACCGGGGAGCTGTTTTTT CASRGFTNTGELFF
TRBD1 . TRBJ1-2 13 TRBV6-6 TGTGCCAGCAGGATGACAGGGGCTTATGGCTACACCTTC CASRMTGAYGYTF